This TCR beta chain was found in a study of post-analysis software for immune sequencing data. Study-level background: Relapsing-remitting, secondary progressive and progressive-relapsing multiple sclerosis were all included among the disease courses.

Germline lookup yields CDR1 SGHAT and CDR2 FQNNGV. Trimming pared 5 bases from V and 5 bases from J, leaving 18 bases between. The CDR3 extends over 15 amino acids. Concerning this clonotype itself: Its specificity is unknown.

Study outcomes and limitations: In patients, TRBV5-6, TRBV5-1 and TRBV20-1 belonged to four or five TRBV segments found more frequently than in controls. Patients with multiple sclerosis recorded significantly lower normalized Chao1 diversity than controls, the study found. By F measure, strong co-clustering occurred among samples prepared in the same batch.

The TCR beta cDNA libraries contained unique molecular identifiers. Out of about 1 to 11 million T cells, about 520,000 cDNA molecules were generated. From the PCR reads, TCRdb called clonotypes with MiXCR, one entry per CDR3 protein. This table holds hundreds of thousands of distinct CDR3 sequences, roughly 30% found once. The receptor was isolated from a girl aged 5-17 years with multiple sclerosis. Input material: blood. The chain combines TRBV11-2 with TRBJ2-5; D is tentatively TRBD1 or TRBD2 (5 bases each). This CDR3 reads CASSPQGTGVETQYF. The CDR3 DNA follows: TGTGCCAGCAGCCCCCAGGGCACCGGGGTGGAGACCCAGTACTTC.